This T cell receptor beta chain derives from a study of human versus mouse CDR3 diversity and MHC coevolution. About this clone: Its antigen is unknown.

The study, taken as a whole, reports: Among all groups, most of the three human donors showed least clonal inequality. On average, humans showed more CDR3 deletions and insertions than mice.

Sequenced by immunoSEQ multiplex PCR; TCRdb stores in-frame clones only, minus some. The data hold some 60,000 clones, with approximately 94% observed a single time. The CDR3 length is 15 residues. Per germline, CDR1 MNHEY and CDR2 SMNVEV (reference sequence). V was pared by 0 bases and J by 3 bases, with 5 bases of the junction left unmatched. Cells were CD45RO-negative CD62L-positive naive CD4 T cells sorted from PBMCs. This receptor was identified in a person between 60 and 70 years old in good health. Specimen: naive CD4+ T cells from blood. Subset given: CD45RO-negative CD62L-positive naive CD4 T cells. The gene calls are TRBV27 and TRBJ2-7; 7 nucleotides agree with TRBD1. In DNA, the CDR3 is TGTGCCAGCAGTTTATCGACAGGGATAAACTACGAGCAGTACTTC. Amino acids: CASSLSTGINYEQYF.